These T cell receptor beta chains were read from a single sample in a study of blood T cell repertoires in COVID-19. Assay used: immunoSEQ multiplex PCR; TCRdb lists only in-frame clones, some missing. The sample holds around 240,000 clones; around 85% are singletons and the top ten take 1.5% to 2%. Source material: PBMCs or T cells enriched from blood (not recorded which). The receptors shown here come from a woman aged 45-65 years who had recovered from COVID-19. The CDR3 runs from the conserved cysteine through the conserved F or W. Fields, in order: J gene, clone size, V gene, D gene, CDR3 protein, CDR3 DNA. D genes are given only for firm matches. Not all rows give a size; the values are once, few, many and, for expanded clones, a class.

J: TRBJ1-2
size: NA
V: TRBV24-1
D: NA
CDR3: CATSDFTGYGYTF
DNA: TGTGCCACCAGTGATTTTACGGGCTATGGCTACACCTTC

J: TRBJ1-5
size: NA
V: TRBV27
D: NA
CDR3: CASSSGLPSNQPQHF
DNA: TGTGCCAGCAGTTCGGGACTCCCTAGCAATCAGCCCCAGCATTTT

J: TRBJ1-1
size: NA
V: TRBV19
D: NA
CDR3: CASSIARVGTEAFF
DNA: TGTGCCAGTAGTATCGCCAGGGTCGGCACTGAAGCTTTCTTT

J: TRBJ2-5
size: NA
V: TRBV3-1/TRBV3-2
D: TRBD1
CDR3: CASSPLRGTDQETQYF
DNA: TGTGCCAGCAGCCCCCTACGAGGGACAGATCAAGAGACCCAGTACTTC

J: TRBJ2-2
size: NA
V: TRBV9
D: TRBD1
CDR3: CASSLGQGNTGELFF
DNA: TGTGCCAGCAGCTTGGGACAGGGAAACACCGGGGAGCTGTTTTTT

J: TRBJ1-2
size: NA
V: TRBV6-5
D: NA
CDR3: CATSLLSLYGYTF
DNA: TGTGCCACTTCGTTACTGTCGTTATATGGCTACACCTTC

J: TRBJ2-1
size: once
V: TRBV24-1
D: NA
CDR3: CATRGGASYNEQFF
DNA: TGTGCCACCAGGGGGGGGGCTTCTTACAATGAGCAGTTCTTC

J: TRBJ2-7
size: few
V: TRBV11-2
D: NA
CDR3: CASRKTGYEQYF
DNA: TGTGCCAGCAGAAAGACGGGATACGAGCAGTACTTC

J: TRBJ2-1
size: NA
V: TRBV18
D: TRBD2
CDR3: CASSVRLAGGDNEQFF
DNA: TGTGCCAGCTCAGTTCGACTAGCGGGAGGGGACAATGAGCAGTTCTTC

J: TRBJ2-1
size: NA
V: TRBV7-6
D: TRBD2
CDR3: CASTPGTSANNEQFF
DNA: TGTGCCAGCACCCCCGGGACTAGCGCAAACAATGAGCAGTTCTTC

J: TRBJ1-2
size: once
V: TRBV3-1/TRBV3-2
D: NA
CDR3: CASSQVWGSEDYGYTF
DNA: TGTGCCAGCAGCCAGGTATGGGGCAGCGAGGACTATGGCTACACCTTC

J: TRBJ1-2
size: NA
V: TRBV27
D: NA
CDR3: CASSFSQGIYGYTF
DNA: TGTGCCAGCAGTTTTAGTCAGGGGATCTATGGCTACACCTTC

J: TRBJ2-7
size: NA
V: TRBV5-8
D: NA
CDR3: CASSPGVGDGSYEQYF
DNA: TGTGCCAGCAGCCCAGGGGTAGGGGACGGATCCTACGAGCAGTACTTC

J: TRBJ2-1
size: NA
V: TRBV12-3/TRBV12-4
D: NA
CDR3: CASRTVGYEQFF
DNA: TGTGCCAGCAGGACAGTCGGATATGAGCAGTTCTTC

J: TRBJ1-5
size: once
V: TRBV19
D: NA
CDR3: CASSLDSTSNQPQHF
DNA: TGTGCCAGTAGTTTGGACAGCACCAGCAATCAGCCCCAGCATTTT

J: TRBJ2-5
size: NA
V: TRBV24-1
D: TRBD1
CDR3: CATSERQGGRQTQYF
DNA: TGTGCCACCAGTGAGCGACAGGGGGGAAGGCAGACCCAGTACTTC

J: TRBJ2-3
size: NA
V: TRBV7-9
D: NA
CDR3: CASSPRQTDTQYF
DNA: TGTGCCAGCAGCCCGAGACAAACAGATACGCAGTATTTT

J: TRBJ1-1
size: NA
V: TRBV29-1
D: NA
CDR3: CSVEKQKGAEAFF
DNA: TGCAGCGTTGAAAAGCAAAAAGGGGCTGAAGCTTTCTTT

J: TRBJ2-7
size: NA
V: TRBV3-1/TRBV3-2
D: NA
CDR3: CASSPLLGGEQYF
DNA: TGTGCCAGCAGCCCTTTGTTGGGGGGCGAGCAGTACTTC

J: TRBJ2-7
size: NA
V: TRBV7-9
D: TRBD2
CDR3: CASSPRTSGRWEQYF
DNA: TGTGCCAGCAGCCCCCGGACTAGCGGGAGGTGGGAGCAGTACTTC

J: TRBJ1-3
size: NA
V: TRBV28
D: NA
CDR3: CASSSWADTIYF
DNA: TGTGCCAGCAGTTCCTGGGCCGACACCATATATTTT

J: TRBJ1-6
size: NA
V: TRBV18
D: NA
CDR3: CASSPERGLRSYNSPLHF
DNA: TGTGCCAGCTCACCAGAAAGGGGCCTACGCTCCTATAATTCACCCCTCCACTTT

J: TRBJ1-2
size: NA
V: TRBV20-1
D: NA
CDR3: CSAPKAGGYTF
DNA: TGCAGTGCCCCGAAGGCAGGCGGCTACACCTTC

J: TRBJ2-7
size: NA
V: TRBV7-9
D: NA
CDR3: CASSGIGLHSYEQYF
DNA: TGTGCCAGCAGCGGAATTGGACTTCACTCCTACGAGCAGTACTTC

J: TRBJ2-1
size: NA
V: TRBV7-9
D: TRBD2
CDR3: CASSLGSGRYNEQFF
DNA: TGTGCCAGCAGCTTAGGTAGCGGGAGGTATAATGAGCAGTTCTTC

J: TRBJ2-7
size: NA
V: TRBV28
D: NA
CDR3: CASKAGSAYEQYF
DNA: TGTGCCAGCAAGGCGGGATCCGCCTACGAGCAGTACTTC

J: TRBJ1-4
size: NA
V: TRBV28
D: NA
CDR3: CASSSSEKLFF
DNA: TGTGCCAGCAGTTCGAGTGAAAAACTGTTTTTT

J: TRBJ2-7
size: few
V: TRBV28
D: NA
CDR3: CASSSRTVYSDEQYF
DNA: TGTGCCAGCAGCTCCAGAACCGTATACAGTGACGAGCAGTACTTC

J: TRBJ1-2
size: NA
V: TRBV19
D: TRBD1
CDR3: CASSARTGGRGGYTF
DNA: TGTGCCAGTAGTGCCCGGACAGGGGGAAGAGGTGGCTACACCTTC

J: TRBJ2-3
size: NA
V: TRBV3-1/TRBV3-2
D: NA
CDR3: CASSQDVSGTDTQYF
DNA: TGTGCCAGCAGCCAAGATGTCTCGGGCACAGATACGCAGTATTTT

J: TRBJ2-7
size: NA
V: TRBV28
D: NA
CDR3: CASSTPGAGGQGGQYF
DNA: TGTGCCAGCAGTACCCCAGGGGCAGGGGGTCAGGGGGGGCAGTACTTC

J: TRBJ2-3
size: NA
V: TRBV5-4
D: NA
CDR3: CASSPAGSLTDTQYF
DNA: TGTGCCAGCAGCCCCGCCGGTTCACTTACAGATACGCAGTATTTT

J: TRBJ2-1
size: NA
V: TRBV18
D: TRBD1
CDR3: CASSPRTGSHEQFF
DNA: TGTGCCAGCTCACCGCGGACAGGGAGCCATGAGCAGTTCTTC

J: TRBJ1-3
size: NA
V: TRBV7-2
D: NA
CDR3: CASSFRTAGGSGNTIYF
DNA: TGTGCCAGCAGCTTCCGGACCGCGGGAGGGTCTGGAAACACCATATATTTT